The rows below give T cell receptor beta chains drawn from one sample of a study of identical twins. TCRdb re-called the 5' RACE reads with MiXCR, one entry per CDR3 protein. Altogether about 490,000 distinct CDR3 sequences are present, about 15% being singletons, with the ten largest covering 0.44%. These data are also associated with another study on yellow fever vaccine responses in identical twins.

The specimen was CD4+ T cells sorted from blood. The receptor source for this set is a woman under 30 in good health. Each CDR3 is given with its conserved first and last residue. The D gene is left open where the match is weak.

.,TRBV28,CASSFSGRRQYF
.,TRBV3-1,CASSQGFGEFF
.,TRBV24-1,CATSDLPTGNEQFF
.,TRBV12-3/TRBV12-4,CASSLSGRRNTEAFF
TRBD1,TRBV5-1,CASSTGTGRTYGYTF
.,TRBV29-1,CSVRGDPNTEAFF
.,TRBV20-1,CSATLQDTGTDTQYF
.,TRBV24-1,CATSRGNRGWGNEQFF
TRBD2,TRBV20-1,CSARGSSETQYF
.,TRBV11-2,CASSLSLPLGMNVHNEQFF
.,TRBV3-1,CASSQVPGTNTGELFF
.,TRBV29-1,CSVEKRMLQETQYF
TRBD2,TRBV3-1,CASCFWTSGRFSAYNEQFF
.,TRBV7-6,CASSLRQYNEKLFF
.,TRBV12-3/TRBV12-4,CASRYRVAGANVLTF
TRBD2,TRBV12-3/TRBV12-4,CASSFALAGVHEQFF
.,TRBV6-5,CASSYSTGNTGELFF
TRBD2,TRBV24-1,CATSMQAGGSTDTQYF
.,TRBV7-7,CASRGGNEKLFF
TRBD2,TRBV5-1,CASSLLAGGFTGELFF
TRBD1,TRBV12-3/TRBV12-4,CASSLRGTAEQFF
TRBD2,TRBV5-1,CASKLASGSNTGELFF
TRBD1,TRBV12-3/TRBV12-4,CASSFRNRGEQYF
TRBD1,TRBV19,CASKRQGHYEQYF
TRBD2,TRBV28,CASSESGSRSYEQYF
.,TRBV20-1,CSARASWGNTEAFF
.,TRBV15,CATSRGGATGELFF
.,TRBV5-5,CASSRDMSGSLTDTQYF
.,TRBV21-1,CASSNETISYEQYF
TRBD2,TRBV5-7,CARGSGLAGGFSYNEQFF
TRBD1,TRBV3-1,CASSQRTGAKETQYF
.,TRBV5-8,CASSFMGWADTQYF
.,TRBV6-5,CASSSSGANSPLHF
.,TRBV2,CASSGGHTDTQYF
.,TRBV10-3,CAISESDGNGYTF
TRBD1,TRBV5-6,CASSLGTVWDRSHNEQFF
.,TRBV12-3/TRBV12-4,CASSLEGVRNEQFF
.,TRBV15,CATSTRPGTFQETQYF
TRBD1,TRBV10-3,CASKQGAQTEAFF
.,TRBV14,CASSQQPNTEAFF
.,TRBV19,CASSTRGSFDNEQFF
TRBD1,TRBV4-1,CASSQDFGTGFRGREKLFF
.,TRBV29-1,CSVVSVSYEQYF
TRBD1,TRBV5-1,CASSYQTGALDGYTF